This record looks at one TCR beta chain sequence and its context. The antigen remains unidentified. Unique molecular identifiers were incorporated into the prepared TCRbeta library. Via MiXCR, TCRdb re-called the PCR reads, giving one row per CDR3 protein. Here the sample spans some 200,000 distinct CDR3 sequences, under 13% being singletons. The data were obtained in a study of T-cell reconstitution after alpha-beta-depleted transplantation in children. V was pared by 5 bases and J by 5 bases, with 9 bases between. Per the germline V gene, CDR1 is MNHEY and CDR2 is SMNVEV (reference sequence). The CDR3 is 13 amino acids. Notes on the study in general: Reportedly, alpha-beta T cells present about two months post-transplant originated from several hundred expanded clones of graft origin.

The sample here was PBMCs, taken before TCRalphabeta/CD19-depleted stem cell transplant. The sequence was obtained from a child less than two years old with acute myeloid leukemia, due to receive a stem cell transplant. The V call is TRBV27, the J call TRBJ2-2; D is possibly TRBD2 (6 bases). The CDR3 nucleotides are TGTGCCAGCAGTCCCCGGGGGACCGGGGAGCTGTTTTTT. Residues: CASSPRGTGELFF.